A selection of T cell receptor beta chains follows, all from one sample in a study of cytomegalovirus exposure and HLA in healthy donors. Clones were sequenced by immunoSEQ multiplex PCR, and TCRdb holds only the in-frame ones, with some missing. The sample lists 150,000 to 200,000 clones, around 75% seen once, with 3% to 3.5% in the top ten. Sequences were obtained from PBMCs. Receptors were obtained from a male donor in good health and CMV-seronegative. Both conserved end residues are part of each CDR3. The D gene is left open where the match is weak. Size is stated for part of the rows, as once, few or many counts, or as a class when the clone is expanded.

D gene: .; J gene: TRBJ1-1; V gene: TRBV9; clone size: .; CDR3 DNA: TGTGCCAGCAGCGTAGGCTCAGGGAACACTGAAGCTTTCTTT; CDR3 protein: CASSVGSGNTEAFF
D gene: TRBD1; J gene: TRBJ2-7; V gene: TRBV19; clone size: .; CDR3 DNA: TGTGCCAGTAGTACGTCAGGGGGCCCTACCTACGAGCAGTACTTC; CDR3 protein: CASSTSGGPTYEQYF
D gene: TRBD1; J gene: TRBJ2-1; V gene: TRBV27; clone size: .; CDR3 DNA: TGTGCCAGCAGTTCCAGGGACAGGGGAGTCGATGAGCAGTTCTTC; CDR3 protein: CASSSRDRGVDEQFF
D gene: .; J gene: TRBJ1-2; V gene: TRBV28; clone size: once; CDR3 DNA: TGTGCCAGCTTGGGGACGCGGGGGTTAGAGGGCTACACCTTC; CDR3 protein: CASLGTRGLEGYTF
D gene: TRBD1; J gene: TRBJ1-5; V gene: TRBV25-1; clone size: .; CDR3 DNA: TGTGCCAGCAGTCAAACAGGGGTAGTTCAGCCCCAGCATTTT; CDR3 protein: CASSQTGVVQPQHF
D gene: TRBD1; J gene: TRBJ2-7; V gene: TRBV5-1; clone size: .; CDR3 DNA: TGCGCCAGCAGCTTATTGGGACAGGGGAACGAGCAGTACTTC; CDR3 protein: CASSLLGQGNEQYF
D gene: TRBD1; J gene: TRBJ2-7; V gene: TRBV9; clone size: .; CDR3 DNA: TGTGCCAGCAGCGCCCGGGACAGCAAAACCTACGAGCAGTACTTC; CDR3 protein: CASSARDSKTYEQYF
D gene: .; J gene: TRBJ2-7; V gene: TRBV25-1; clone size: .; CDR3 DNA: TGTGCCAGCAGTGAATCGAGACACACCTACGAGCAGTACTTC; CDR3 protein: CASSESRHTYEQYF
D gene: TRBD2; J gene: TRBJ2-1; V gene: TRBV27; clone size: .; CDR3 DNA: TGTGCCAGCAGTTTGGGACTAGCGGGGGCCCAACGCAATGAGCAGTTCTTC; CDR3 protein: CASSLGLAGAQRNEQFF
D gene: .; J gene: TRBJ1-1; V gene: TRBV28; clone size: .; CDR3 DNA: TGTGCCAGCAGTCCCCCTCGAGGATTGGGCACTGAAGCTTTCTTT; CDR3 protein: CASSPPRGLGTEAFF
D gene: TRBD2; J gene: TRBJ2-5; V gene: TRBV9; clone size: .; CDR3 DNA: TGTGCCAGCAGCGTAGGTAAAAGCGGGGGGGTCCAAGAGACCCAGTACTTC; CDR3 protein: CASSVGKSGGVQETQYF
D gene: .; J gene: TRBJ1-5; V gene: TRBV6-5; clone size: few; CDR3 DNA: TGTGCCAGCAAGGAACGGGGGGAAAATCAGCCCCAGCATTTT; CDR3 protein: CASKERGENQPQHF
D gene: .; J gene: TRBJ1-5; V gene: TRBV2; clone size: .; CDR3 DNA: TGTGCCAGCAGTGAATTGCGGGTGAACCAGCCCCAGCATTTT; CDR3 protein: CASSELRVNQPQHF
D gene: .; J gene: TRBJ1-1; V gene: TRBV7-9; clone size: .; CDR3 DNA: TGTGCCAGCAGCTCCAACCCGCGGGGAATGAACACTGAAGCTTTCTTT; CDR3 protein: CASSSNPRGMNTEAFF
D gene: TRBD1; J gene: TRBJ1-2; V gene: TRBV7-9; clone size: .; CDR3 DNA: TGTGCCAGCAGCTTGGGGACAGACTATGGCTACACCTTC; CDR3 protein: CASSLGTDYGYTF
D gene: TRBD2; J gene: TRBJ2-1; V gene: TRBV9; clone size: .; CDR3 DNA: TGTGCCAGCAGCCCTCGGACTAGTTTTGATGAGCAGTTCTTC; CDR3 protein: CASSPRTSFDEQFF
D gene: .; J gene: TRBJ2-7; V gene: TRBV7-2; clone size: .; CDR3 DNA: TGTGCCAGCAGCTTAGGGACACTAGCCTTCTACGAGCAGTACTTC; CDR3 protein: CASSLGTLAFYEQYF
D gene: .; J gene: TRBJ2-3; V gene: TRBV28; clone size: .; CDR3 DNA: TGTGCCAGCAGTTTGGTCAGGATGGCAGATACGCAGTATTTT; CDR3 protein: CASSLVRMADTQYF
D gene: .; J gene: TRBJ1-2; V gene: TRBV10-3; clone size: .; CDR3 DNA: TGTGCCATCAACCCTTCGCCTTCATCGGACAGTTCCTATGGCTACACCTTC; CDR3 protein: CAINPSPSSDSSYGYTF
D gene: TRBD2; J gene: TRBJ2-1; V gene: TRBV5-1; clone size: .; CDR3 DNA: TGCGCCAGCAGCCCGGATGCTAGCGGGACCAGCGATGAGCAGTTCTTC; CDR3 protein: CASSPDASGTSDEQFF
D gene: .; J gene: TRBJ1-5; V gene: TRBV7-2; clone size: .; CDR3 DNA: TGTGCCAGCAGCTTACGTCCCCTTAGCAATCAGCCCCAGCATTTT; CDR3 protein: CASSLRPLSNQPQHF
D gene: .; J gene: TRBJ1-5; V gene: TRBV10-3; clone size: few; CDR3 DNA: TGTGCCATCAGAACCTTACCGGGTCAGCCCCAGCATTTT; CDR3 protein: CAIRTLPGQPQHF
D gene: .; J gene: TRBJ2-2; V gene: TRBV11-2; clone size: few; CDR3 DNA: TGTGCCAGCAGCTTAGGAGGCACCGGGGAGCTGTTTTTT; CDR3 protein: CASSLGGTGELFF
D gene: .; J gene: TRBJ1-2; V gene: TRBV6-5; clone size: .; CDR3 DNA: TGTGCCAGCACCTCCCGACAGATTTCCTTGGGCTACACCTTC; CDR3 protein: CASTSRQISLGYTF
D gene: TRBD1; J gene: TRBJ1-1; V gene: TRBV7-8; clone size: .; CDR3 DNA: TGTGCCAGCAGCTTCCCCGGACAGGGGAGAGAAGCTTTCTTT; CDR3 protein: CASSFPGQGREAFF
D gene: TRBD1; J gene: TRBJ2-1; V gene: TRBV27; clone size: .; CDR3 DNA: TGTGCCAGCACCTTGACAGGGCGACGGCAGTTCTTC; CDR3 protein: CASTLTGRRQFF
D gene: .; J gene: TRBJ2-2; V gene: TRBV7-9; clone size: .; CDR3 DNA: TGTTCCAGCAGCTTAGTTACGAACACCGGGGAGCTGTTTTTT; CDR3 protein: CSSSLVTNTGELFF
D gene: .; J gene: TRBJ2-5; V gene: TRBV7-9; clone size: .; CDR3 DNA: TGTGCCAGCAGGACAGGACTCCAAGAGACCCAGTACTTC; CDR3 protein: CASRTGLQETQYF
D gene: TRBD2; J gene: TRBJ2-5; V gene: TRBV4-1; clone size: few; CDR3 DNA: TGCGCCAGCAGCCAATTTAGCGGGGGGGCCGGGGAGACCCAGTACTTC; CDR3 protein: CASSQFSGGAGETQYF
D gene: TRBD1; J gene: TRBJ2-5; V gene: TRBV4-3; clone size: .; CDR3 DNA: TGCGCCAGCAGCCGGGACAGGGGTTTCGGGGAGACCCAGTACTTC; CDR3 protein: CASSRDRGFGETQYF
D gene: TRBD1; J gene: TRBJ2-7; V gene: TRBV5-1; clone size: .; CDR3 DNA: TGCGCCAGCGGCCGGGACAGGGGATCAGAGCAGTACTTC; CDR3 protein: CASGRDRGSEQYF
D gene: TRBD2; J gene: TRBJ2-1; V gene: TRBV6-5; clone size: .; CDR3 DNA: TGTGCCAGCAGTTACTCGACAGCGGGAGGGCCCCATGAGCAGTTCTTC; CDR3 protein: CASSYSTAGGPHEQFF
D gene: .; J gene: TRBJ1-3; V gene: TRBV2; clone size: .; CDR3 DNA: TGTGCCAGCAGTGATCCCACGCCGGGTGGAAACACCATATATTTT; CDR3 protein: CASSDPTPGGNTIYF
D gene: TRBD1; J gene: TRBJ1-3; V gene: TRBV5-1; clone size: .; CDR3 DNA: TGCGCCAGCAGCTTGGGGACAGGGACTGGAAACACCATATATTTT; CDR3 protein: CASSLGTGTGNTIYF
D gene: .; J gene: TRBJ2-1; V gene: TRBV7-2; clone size: .; CDR3 DNA: TGTGCCAGCAGCTTAGAACAGGGTGCATACAATGAGCAGTTCTTC; CDR3 protein: CASSLEQGAYNEQFF
D gene: .; J gene: TRBJ1-6; V gene: TRBV28; clone size: .; CDR3 DNA: TGTGCCAGCAGTTCCCCAACCCCCTATGGTTCACCCCTCCACTTT; CDR3 protein: CASSSPTPYGSPLHF
D gene: .; J gene: TRBJ2-7; V gene: TRBV6-6; clone size: once; CDR3 DNA: TGTGCCAGCACCACAGGAGATTCCTACGAGCAGTACTTC; CDR3 protein: CASTTGDSYEQYF
D gene: .; J gene: TRBJ2-2; V gene: TRBV19; clone size: .; CDR3 DNA: TGTGCCAGTAGTATTGGGGGGGGGCTCACCGGGGAGCTGTTTTTT; CDR3 protein: CASSIGGGLTGELFF
D gene: TRBD1; J gene: TRBJ1-1; V gene: TRBV2; clone size: .; CDR3 DNA: TGTGCCAGCAGTGAAAGGGACAGAAAAGCTTTCTTT; CDR3 protein: CASSERDRKAFF
D gene: .; J gene: TRBJ1-5; V gene: TRBV28; clone size: once; CDR3 DNA: TGTGCCAGCAGTCTTGGGTACAGCCATCAGCCCCAGCATTTT; CDR3 protein: CASSLGYSHQPQHF
D gene: .; J gene: TRBJ1-2; V gene: TRBV7-9; clone size: few; CDR3 DNA: TGTTCCAGCAGCTTAGGGCCAGTCCAAGTAAACTATGGCTACACCTTC; CDR3 protein: CSSSLGPVQVNYGYTF
D gene: TRBD1; J gene: TRBJ1-1; V gene: TRBV7-2; clone size: .; CDR3 DNA: TGTGCCAGCAGATCCAACAGGCGGACAGGGGGCCGGAGCACTGAAGCTTTCTTT; CDR3 protein: CASRSNRRTGGRSTEAFF
D gene: .; J gene: TRBJ1-1; V gene: TRBV7-2; clone size: few; CDR3 DNA: TGTGCCAGCAGCGACTTACTGAACACTGAAGCTTTCTTT; CDR3 protein: CASSDLLNTEAFF
D gene: .; J gene: TRBJ1-6; V gene: TRBV2; clone size: .; CDR3 DNA: TGTGCCAGCAAGGATAGAGGGAATTCACCCCTCCACTTT; CDR3 protein: CASKDRGNSPLHF
D gene: TRBD1; J gene: TRBJ1-1; V gene: TRBV25-1; clone size: once; CDR3 DNA: TGTGCCAGCAGTGGGGGGACAGGGGGCCCCGGGAACACTGAAGCTTTCTTT; CDR3 protein: CASSGGTGGPGNTEAFF
D gene: .; J gene: TRBJ2-1; V gene: TRBV7-9; clone size: .; CDR3 DNA: TGTGCCAGCAGCCGGCAGGGTGGTGAGCAGTTCTTC; CDR3 protein: CASSRQGGEQFF
D gene: .; J gene: TRBJ1-1; V gene: TRBV4-1; clone size: .; CDR3 DNA: TGCGCCAGCAGCCATATTCAGGGTGAAGCTTTCTTT; CDR3 protein: CASSHIQGEAFF
D gene: .; J gene: TRBJ2-1; V gene: TRBV28; clone size: .; CDR3 DNA: TGTGCCAGCCAAATCGGCGGAGTGTTCAATGAGCAGTTCTTC; CDR3 protein: CASQIGGVFNEQFF
D gene: TRBD1; J gene: TRBJ2-7; V gene: TRBV2; clone size: .; CDR3 DNA: TGTGCCAGGGGACAGAGCCCTTACGAGCAGTACTTC; CDR3 protein: CARGQSPYEQYF
D gene: .; J gene: TRBJ2-2; V gene: TRBV7-9; clone size: .; CDR3 DNA: TGTTCCAGCAGACCCGGTCGGTTCACCGGGGAGCTGTTTTTT; CDR3 protein: CSSRPGRFTGELFF